This T cell receptor (beta chain) was recorded in a study of beta chain features in type 1 diabetes. Study-level points and caveats: A possible short-template PCR bias applies equally to patients and controls. People with Type 1 diabetes carried modestly yet significantly shorter TCRB CDR3s in all four CD4+ subsets.

Sorting of CD4+ naive, central memory, regulatory and stem cell-like memory cells was performed via CD45RO/CCR7/CD25/CD127/CD95/CD27. A few counts support this clone. What it binds is not known. Isolated RNA was reverse transcribed in full, so expressed TCRB transcripts were sequenced. The average read count of naive, central memory and regulatory T cell samples was 3 million to 4 million. Sequencing used immunoSEQ multiplex PCR; TCRdb keeps in-frame clones, though not all of them. Of fewer than 450,000 clones listed, approximately 13% are singletons. Between the trimmed V and J ends, which lost 5 bases and 3 bases, there was a span of 7 bases. The CDR3 covers 12 residues. Per germline, CDR1 MDHEN and CDR2 SYDVKM.

The sequenced material came from naive CD4+ T cells from blood. The chain recombines TRBV28 with TRBJ1-2, with D tentatively TRBD1 (5 bases). This receptor was identified in a woman between 18 and 29 years old with type 1 diabetes. CDR3 bases: TGTGCCAGCAGTCTGGGGCACTATGGCTACACCTTC. Amino acids: CASSLGHYGYTF.